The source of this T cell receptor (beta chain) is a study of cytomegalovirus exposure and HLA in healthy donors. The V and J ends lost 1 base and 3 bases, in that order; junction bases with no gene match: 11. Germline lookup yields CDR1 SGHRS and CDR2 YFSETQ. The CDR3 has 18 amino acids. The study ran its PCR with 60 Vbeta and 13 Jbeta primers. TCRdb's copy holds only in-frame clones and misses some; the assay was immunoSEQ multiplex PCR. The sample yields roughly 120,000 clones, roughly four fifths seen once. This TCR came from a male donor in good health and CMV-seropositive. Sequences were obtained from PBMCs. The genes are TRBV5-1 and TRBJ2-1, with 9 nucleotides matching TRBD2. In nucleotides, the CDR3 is TGCGCCAGCAGCTTGTCCCCCTCAGCGGGAGGTTTCTACAATGAGCAGTTCTTC. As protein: CASSLSPSAGGFYNEQFF.